This T cell receptor (beta chain) was sequenced in a study of T-cell reconstitution after alpha-beta-depleted transplantation in children. Notes on this clonotype: The target antigen is unknown.

Unique molecular identifiers were incorporated when the TCRbeta library was constructed. Using its own MiXCR run on the PCR reads, TCRdb lists one record per CDR3 protein. The table has some 600,000 distinct CDR3 sequences, over 10% seen once. Study-wide results and limits: Surviving recipient T cells and thymic progenitors underlay high day-60 TCRbeta diversity in some patients. Diversity and T-cell counts at one year after transplant derived mostly from new T cells. It was reported that alpha-beta T cells came from several hundred expanded graft clones (about two months after transplant).

This receptor was identified in a male patient aged 10-17 years who had a stem cell transplant for acute myeloid leukemia, so the T cells may come from the graft donor. This material consisted of PBMCs, mostly from graft donor cells, taken 360 days after TCRalphabeta/CD19-depleted stem cell transplant.

The CDR3 loop is CASSSGGPSSYNEQFF. Here the CDR3 DNA reads TGTGCCAGTAGCTCCGGAGGGCCGAGCTCCTACAATGAGCAGTTCTTC. J is TRBJ2-1 and V is TRBV19, with a possible D match to TRBD2 (6 bases). The CDR3 is made up of 16 amino acids. Germline CDR1 reads LNHDA; CDR2 reads SQIVND (reference sequence). The V end lost 6 bases, the J end lost 0 bases, and 15 bases lay between the germline ends.